The 31 T cell receptor beta chains below come from one sample, sequenced in a study of identical twins. TCRdb passed the 5' RACE reads through MiXCR, listing each CDR3 protein once. Of about 1.7 million distinct CDR3 sequences in the sample, around 29% were seen once. Source material: cord blood. These receptors were taken from a newborn girl in good health.

This chain connects TRBV14 to TRBJ1-1; D is undetermined. Trimming stripped 7 bases from V and 4 bases from J, with 13 bases between. Germline V lookup: CDR1 SGHDN, CDR2 FVKESK. The CDR3 has 13 amino acids. The CDR3 loop is CASTRLDSTEAFF. CDR3 nucleotide sequence: TGTGCCAGCACCCGTTTGGACTCCACTGAAGCTTTCTTT.

This clonotype was detected a few times. The chain couples TRBV3-1 to TRBJ1-5; TRBD1 aligns across 9 bases. V trimming: 2 bases; J trimming: 0 bases; junction bases outside the gene matches: 2. The germline V gene has CDR1 LGHDT and CDR2 YNNKEL (reference sequence). This CDR3 contains 16 residues. CDR3 DNA: TGTGCCAGCAGCCAAACAGGGGGCGGTAGCAATCAGCCCCAGCATTTT. Encoded protein: CASSQTGGGSNQPQHF.

This clonotype has only a few counts. This chain joins TRBV6-5 and TRBJ2-7; no definite D call. The V and J ends lost 4 bases and 3 bases respectively, with 22 bases between them. Looked up from germline, CDR1 is MNHEY and CDR2 is SVGAGI. This CDR3 spans 17 amino acids. CDR3 bases: TGTGCCAGCAGTTTCGACATCAAGGCCCCGGGCGACTACGAGCAGTACTTC. It codes for CASSFDIKAPGDYEQYF.

The chain carries TRBV12-3 or TRBV12-4 and TRBJ1-5; no clear D gene. The V gene lost 5 bases and the J gene lost 0 bases, with 17 bases spanning the gap. This CDR3 is 17 amino acids long. CDR3 in amino acids: CASSHVTGLYSNQPQHF. The CDR3 DNA is TGTGCCAGCAGTCATGTAACGGGGTTATATAGCAATCAGCCCCAGCATTTT.

The J gene is TRBJ2-5, the V gene TRBV20-1, with 14 bases aligning to TRBD2. The CDR3 extends over 15 amino acids. Germline trimming cut 5 bases from V and 11 bases from J; bases unmatched to any gene: 13. CDR1 and CDR2 (germline): DFQATT, SNEGSKA (reference sequence). CDR3 residues: CSAHSGTSGRDEQYF. CDR3 DNA sequence: TGCAGTGCTCACTCCGGGACTAGCGGGAGAGATGAGCAGTACTTC.

To note about this clonotype: Compared with germline, one end of the junction differs, possibly owing to a read error. CDR3 residues: CASGFVRGGGTSGSFKTDTQYF. CDR3 nucleotides: TGTGCCAGCGGTTTTGTGCGGGGAGGGGGTACTAGCGGGAGTTTTAAGACAGATACGCAGTATTTT. The chain uses TRBV28 and TRBJ2-3, with 11 bases aligning to TRBD2. This CDR3 spans 22 amino acids. Germline loops: CDR1 MDHEN, CDR2 SYDVKM.

This clonotype has just a few counts. The chain uses TRBV20-1 and TRBJ2-3; 8 bases fit TRBD2. The CDR3 spans 15 residues. Germline CDR1 reads DFQATT; CDR2 reads SNEGSKA (reference sequence). With V trimmed by 2 bases and J by 2 bases, 6 bases remained unmatched. CDR3: CSARTGTRYTDTQYF. CDR3 coding DNA: TGCAGTGCTAGAACCGGGACTAGATACACAGATACGCAGTATTTT.

At least ten counts were recorded for this clonotype. The chain combines TRBV28 with TRBJ2-5; tentatively, D is TRBD2 (5 bases). CDR1 and CDR2 (germline): MDHEN, SYDVKM. The CDR3 loop spans 12 amino acids. V lost 7 bases to trimming and J lost 4 bases, with 10 bases between them. CDR3 loop: CASTGGLETQYF. CDR3 nucleotides: TGTGCCAGCACTGGAGGTCTAGAGACCCAGTACTTC. The complete variable domain, with remaining parts taken from reference TRBV28 and TRBJ2-5, reads DVKVTQSSRYLVKRTGEKVFLECVQDMDHENMFWYRQDPGLGLRLIYFSYDVKMKEKGDIPEGYSVSREKKERFSLILESASTNQTSMYLCASTGGLETQYFGPGTRLLVL.

This clonotype has a single count. This chain joins TRBV29-1 and TRBJ2-5; tentative D call: TRBD1 (5 bases). The germline V gene encodes CDR1 SQVTM and CDR2 ANQGSEA. With 1 base removed from V and 11 bases from J, the gap between germline ends came to 14 bases. CDR3 length: 12 residues. This CDR3 is CSVEVGAGLQYF. The DNA for the CDR3 is TGCAGCGTTGAAGTGGGCGCAGGGTTGCAGTACTTC.

The V call is TRBV15, the J call TRBJ2-2; D ambiguous. The V end lost 0 bases, the J end lost 0 bases, and 5 bases lay between the germline ends. Germline loops: CDR1 LNHNV, CDR2 YYDKDF (reference sequence). The CDR3 is made up of 15 amino acids. CDR3 sequence reads: CATSRDAPNTGELFF. In DNA form, the CDR3 reads TGTGCCACCAGCAGAGATGCGCCGAACACCGGGGAGCTGTTTTTT.

The rearrangement uses TRBV20-1 and TRBJ2-7; possible D gene TRBD2, 6 bases. This CDR3 has 12 amino acids. The germline V gene has CDR1 DFQATT and CDR2 SNEGSKA (reference sequence). The germline V and J ends were trimmed by 5 bases and 7 bases, with 15 bases remaining between them. In DNA, the CDR3 is TGCAGTGCTCGGATCGGGGCGGGGGAGCAGTACTTC. It yields the protein CSARIGAGEQYF.

This chain uses TRBV28 with TRBJ2-1; TRBD2 might be the D (6 bases). TRBJ2-7 matches the DNA end more closely, so the J call is doubtful. This CDR3 is built from 15 residues. The germline gives CDR1 MDHEN, CDR2 SYDVKM. CDR3 protein: CASSLFGGPYNEQYF. CDR3 coding DNA: TGTGCCAGCAGTTTGTTCGGGGGTCCCTACAATGAGCAGTACTTC.

Only a few counts were recorded for this clonotype. The chain joins TRBV4-1 to TRBJ1-1, with TRBD1 matching over 10 bases. CDR1 is MGHRA, CDR2 YSYEKL, per germline. Losses at the gene ends were 3 bases for V and 0 bases for J; bases not matched to a gene: 7. The length of the CDR3 is 17 residues. CDR3 in DNA: TGCGCCAGCAGCCACAGGACAGGGGGGAGCATGAACACTGAAGCTTTCTTT. Amino acids: CASSHRTGGSMNTEAFF.

This clonotype was seen at least ten times. The CDR3 region has the DNA TGTGCCAGCAGCTTAGCCGCGGGGACTAATGAAAAACTGTTTTTT. This codes for CASSLAAGTNEKLFF. The chain joins TRBV7-6 to TRBJ1-4; D unresolved. The CDR3 extends over 15 amino acids. V was cut by 0 bases and J by 2 bases, with 7 bases left in between. The germline V gene encodes CDR1 SGHVS and CDR2 FNYEAQ.

This clonotype occurred a few times. V is TRBV28 and J is TRBJ1-5; 7 bases align to TRBD1. Trimming at V came to 2 bases and at J to 0 bases, leaving 7 bases not matched to a gene. The CDR3 length is 17 residues. Germline V gene data show CDR1 as MDHEN and CDR2 as SYDVKM. CDR3 region: CASSLLKGADSNQPQHF. The CDR3 nucleotides are TGTGCCAGCAGTTTACTCAAGGGGGCAGATAGCAATCAGCCCCAGCATTTT.

The chain recombines TRBV7-2 with TRBJ1-2; no clear D. The CDR3 extends over 14 amino acids. V was shortened by 5 bases and J by 4 bases, with 14 bases between the two germline ends. The V gene's germline CDR1 is SGHTA and CDR2 FQGNSA. The CDR3 region has the DNA TGTGCCAGCAGCGTAGACGGAAGGGCCTATGGCTACACCTTC. Encoded protein: CASSVDGRAYGYTF.

This clonotype has a handful of counts. The chain joins TRBV20-1 to TRBJ2-1, with 7 bases matching TRBD2. J gave up 3 bases and V 3 bases, and 5 bases lay outside the gene matches. The CDR3 totals 14 residues. CDR1 and CDR2 from the germline V gene are DFQATT and SNEGSKA (reference sequence). DNA for the CDR3: TGCAGTGCTAGCGAGCGGGGCCACTACAATGAGCAGTTCTTC. Protein sequence: CSASERGHYNEQFF.

The rearrangement links TRBV7-8 to TRBJ1-2; D is unresolved. CDR1 is SGHVS, CDR2 FQNEAQ, per germline. This CDR3 spans 15 amino acids. V gave up 3 bases and J gave up 8 bases, with 19 bases separating them. The CDR3 nucleotides read TGTGCCAGCAGCTTTTTACGGCAGGAGAAGGACGGCTACACCTTC. It codes for CASSFLRQEKDGYTF. Looking up the rest from reference TRBV7-8 and TRBJ1-2 gives the full variable domain: GAGVSQSPRYKVAKRGQDVALRCDPISGHVSLFWYQQALGQGPEFLTYFQNEAQLDKSGLPSDRFFAERPEGSVSTLKIQRTQQEDSAVYLCASSFLRQEKDGYTFGSGTRLTVV.

V and J are TRBV24-1 and TRBJ2-1; TRBD2 matches 7 bases. The junction had 11 bases not matched to a gene; V was cut back by 0 bases and J by 1 base. This CDR3 has 19 amino acids. CDR1 and CDR2 from the germline V gene are KGHDR and SFDVKD. In DNA form, the CDR3 reads TGTGCCACCAGTGATTTGTATAGTTATGCGGGGGAGTCCTACAATGAGCAGTTCTTC. It yields the protein CATSDLYSYAGESYNEQFF.

The chain combines TRBV2 with TRBJ2-5, with 8 bases that match TRBD1. From germline, CDR1 is SNHLY and CDR2 FYNNEI. CDR3 length: 14 residues. V lost 5 bases to trimming and J lost 2 bases; unmatched junction nucleotides: 4. The CDR3 nucleotides are TGTGCCAGCAGTTACAACAGGGGGCAAGAGACCCAGTACTTC. Translated: CASSYNRGQETQYF.

The rearrangement links TRBV14 to TRBJ2-7; no reliable D call. The ends were cut back, 4 bases at V and 5 bases at J, with 15 bases in the middle. The CDR3 loop spans 14 amino acids. The germline gives CDR1 SGHDN, CDR2 FVKESK. CDR3 loop: CASSPPRARNEQYF. CDR3 in DNA: TGTGCCAGCAGCCCGCCCAGAGCTAGGAACGAGCAGTACTTC.

The CDR3: CASSSGTINQPQHF. CDR3 bases: TGTGCCAGCAGCTCCGGGACGATCAATCAGCCCCAGCATTTT. J is TRBJ1-5 and V is TRBV5-6; tentatively, D is TRBD1 (5 bases). In germline, CDR1 is SGHDT, CDR2 YYEEEE. This CDR3 is built from 14 residues. Trimming removed 3 bases at V and 3 bases at J, with 10 bases between.

This clonotype turned up a few times. J is TRBJ2-3 and V is TRBV3-1, with no clear D. The CDR3 has 14 residues. Germline CDR1 LGHDT, CDR2 YNNKEL (reference sequence). V was cut by 3 bases and J by 5 bases, with 12 bases left in between. The CDR3 sequence is CASSHNVDVDTQYF. DNA for the CDR3: TGTGCCAGCAGCCACAACGTTGATGTAGATACGCAGTATTTT.

The CDR3 nucleotides read TGTGCCAGCAGTTCGGACGGGGAGACCCAGTACTTC. Translating it yields CASSSDGETQYF. The chain has TRBV27 and TRBJ2-5; D is uncertain. The germline V gene encodes CDR1 MNHEY and CDR2 SMNVEV (reference sequence). CDR3 length equals 12 residues. Trimming cost V 4 bases and J 5 bases, with 8 bases left between them.

The chain joins TRBV16 to TRBJ1-5, with 7 bases matching TRBD1. The trim removed 2 bases at V and 0 bases at J, leaving 7 bases unmatched. From germline, CDR1 is KGHSY and CDR2 FQNENV. The CDR3 is made up of 17 amino acids. The CDR3: CASSQRGGGYSNQPQHF. The CDR3 DNA reads TGTGCCAGCAGCCAAAGGGGAGGGGGCTATAGCAATCAGCCCCAGCATTTT.

V usage is TRBV11-2 and J usage is TRBJ2-5; D perhaps matches TRBD2 (6 bases). The end of the DNA fits TRBJ2-7 better, so the J call may be wrong. Germline CDR1 is SGHAT and CDR2 is FQNNGV. CDR3 length equals 14 residues. Here the CDR3 DNA reads TGTGCCAGCAGCCTCGAGTGGGCGGGGTACGAGCAGTACTTC. Its protein product is CASSLEWAGYEQYF.

This clonotype was counted between two and nine times. The chain employs TRBV12-3 or TRBV12-4 and TRBJ2-1; 10 bases fit TRBD2. The CDR3 runs to 15 residues. After removal of 6 bases from V and 8 bases from J, the junction contained 10 bases not matched to a gene. The CDR3 nucleotides read TGTGCCAGCAGCCTAAGCGGGGGGGCCTTCTATGAGCAGTTCTTC. Amino acid sequence: CASSLSGGAFYEQFF.

In regard to this clonotype: One end of the junction fails to match germline, which may point to a read error. This chain joins TRBV20-1 and TRBJ2-5; D assignment may be TRBD1 or TRBD2 (5 bases each). Germline V lookup: CDR1 DFQATT, CDR2 SNEGSKA (reference sequence). This CDR3 comprises 14 residues. The CDR3 sequence is CSPASWDRKETRYF. The CDR3 DNA reads as TGCAGTCCAGCGTCCTGGGACCGTAAAGAGACCCGGTACTTC.

The chain employs TRBV14 and TRBJ1-4; D may be TRBD1 (6 bases). The CDR3 consists of 15 residues. The V end lost 1 base, the J end lost 3 bases, and 9 bases lay between the germline ends. Looked up from germline, CDR1 is SGHDN and CDR2 is FVKESK. The CDR3 sequence is CASSQAQGSNEKLFF. DNA for the CDR3: TGTGCCAGCAGCCAAGCACAGGGTTCTAATGAAAAACTGTTTTTT.

This clonotype was found a few times. This chain links TRBV28 with TRBJ2-7, with D unclear. Germline V CDR1 and CDR2: MDHEN, SYDVKM. V was trimmed by 0 bases and J by 1 base, leaving 4 bases between them. This CDR3 region has 13 residues. In nucleotides, the CDR3 is TGTGCCAGCAGTTTATGGACTTCCTACGAGCAGTACTTC. This encodes CASSLWTSYEQYF.

This clonotype was found a few times. The chain recombines TRBV2 with TRBJ2-7; a possible D gene is TRBD1 (5 bases). This CDR3 has 14 residues. CDR1 is SNHLY and CDR2 is FYNNEI in the germline V gene. V shed 2 bases and J shed 2 bases, with 10 bases lying between them. CDR3 nucleotide sequence: TGTGCCAGCAGTGAAAGAATAGGGGCCTACGAGCAGTACTTC. Translated: CASSERIGAYEQYF.